The entry below gives a single T cell receptor (beta chain) sequence along with its context. Amplification used 60 Vbeta primers and 13 Jbeta primers. The table came from immunoSEQ multiplex PCR; TCRdb's copy has only in-frame clones and leaves some out. The repertoire holds approximately 110,000 clones, with under 90% as singletons. This record belongs to a study of cytomegalovirus exposure and HLA in healthy donors. Study-wide context: A prior study identified just under 120 million unique TCR beta sequences from about 200 million T cells.

This CDR3 has 14 amino acids. With V trimmed by 5 bases and J by 6 bases, 10 bases remained unmatched. Germline values: CDR1 MDHEN, CDR2 SYDVKM. The genes are TRBV28 and TRBJ2-7; 7 bases map to TRBD2. Source material: PBMCs. The clonotype was recovered from a woman aged 25 to 39 in good health and CMV-seronegative. The CDR3 loop is CASSLWTSGTEQYF. The CDR3 DNA reads as TGTGCCAGCAGTCTGTGGACTAGTGGGACCGAGCAGTACTTC.